These 29 T cell receptor beta chains came from one sample sequenced in a study of OX40 agonist ivuxolimab in advanced cancers. Produced via immunoSEQ multiplex PCR; TCRdb's table is partial and in-frame only. Of roughly 67,000 clones listed, about 90% were seen once; the top ten hold roughly 4.2%. The source material was CD4+ or CD8+ T cells sorted from blood, sampled in a trial of the OX40 agonist ivuxolimab. The receptors come from an adult with an advanced solid tumor such as melanoma, head and neck, liver or kidney cancer.

The V call is TRBV11-1, the J call TRBJ2-1, with 10 bases identical to TRBD1. Germline-derived CDR1 and CDR2 are SGHAT and FQDESV (reference sequence). The ends lost 5 bases at V and 3 bases at J; junction bases unmatched: 4. The CDR3 has 15 residues. CDR3 bases: TGTGCCAGCAGCCCGGACAGGGGGGGCTACAATGAGCAGTTCTTC. Encoded protein: CASSPDRGGYNEQFF.

The rearrangement links TRBV18 to TRBJ2-5, with 7 bases identical to TRBD1. The V segment lost 3 bases and the J segment 5 bases; nucleotides outside the gene matches: 6. This CDR3 spans 14 amino acids. CDR1 is KGHSH and CDR2 is LQKENI in the germline V gene. The chain's CDR3 is CASSPGQVVETQYF. The CDR3 bases are TGTGCCAGCTCACCCGGACAGGTCGTGGAGACCCAGTACTTC.

This sequence joins TRBV27 and TRBJ1-1; TRBD1 aligns across 9 bases. Per the germline V gene, CDR1 is MNHEY and CDR2 is SMNVEV (reference sequence). Trimming took 3 bases from V and 4 from J; bases not matched to a gene: 0. The CDR3 totals 13 residues. Here the CDR3 DNA reads TGTGCCAGCAGTTTGGACAGGGGCACTGAAGCTTTCTTT. Translated, it gives CASSLDRGTEAFF.

The genes are TRBV28 and TRBJ1-2; D might be TRBD1 (5 bases). V lost 7 bases and J lost 6, with 30 bases in between. The CDR3 is 18 residues long. Per germline, CDR1 MDHEN and CDR2 SYDVKM. CDR3 bases: TGTGCCAGCATCCCGATGGGAGTAGGGGTCCCTGAAAACCATGGCTACACCTTC. Translating it yields CASIPMGVGVPENHGYTF.

The chain couples TRBV7-9 to TRBJ1-2; no reliable D call. Trimming cost V 5 bases and J 1 base, with 8 bases left between them. Germline V lookup: CDR1 SEHNR, CDR2 FQNEAQ (reference sequence). The CDR3 totals 13 residues. The CDR3 sequence is CASSTTNNYGYTF. The CDR3 coding sequence is TGTGCCAGCAGCACGACCAATAACTATGGCTACACCTTC.

This clone was seen only once. The V gene is TRBV2, the J gene TRBJ2-5; TRBD2 is a possible D gene (6 bases). Germline V lookup: CDR1 SNHLY, CDR2 FYNNEI. V dropped 3 bases and J dropped 5 bases, with 16 bases sitting between them. The CDR3 contains 15 residues. The chain's CDR3 is CASSDGGGKGETQYF. The CDR3 coding sequence is TGTGCCAGCAGTGATGGGGGAGGAAAAGGGGAGACCCAGTACTTC.

The rearrangement joins TRBV7-2 to TRBJ2-7, with TRBD2 matching 13 bases. The germline gives CDR1 SGHTA, CDR2 FQGNSA. V lost 5 bases and J lost 1; bases outside the gene matches: 5. The CDR3 has 16 residues. The CDR3 coding sequence is TGTGCCAGCAGCCCCCCGGGACTAGCGGGGTCCTACGAGCAGTACTTC. This codes for CASSPPGLAGSYEQYF.

The chain employs TRBV5-4 and TRBJ1-4; TRBD1 aligns across 8 bases. Germline CDR1 and CDR2: SGHNT and YYREEE (reference sequence). The CDR3 totals 17 residues. Trimming at V came to 3 bases and at J to 5 bases, leaving 12 bases not matched to a gene. Here the CDR3 DNA reads TGTGCCAGCAGCTGGAGGGTAGTGGGACAGGTGAATGAAAAACTGTTTTTT. It translates to CASSWRVVGQVNEKLFF.

The chain has TRBV5-6 and TRBJ2-2; no definite D call. This CDR3 is built from 15 residues. The germline gives CDR1 SGHDT, CDR2 YYEEEE. V lost 4 bases to trimming and J lost 6 bases, with 16 bases between them. The CDR3 DNA is TGTGCCAGCAGCCCCAGGCGCGTAAGATCCGGGGAGCTGTTTTTT. It is translated as CASSPRRVRSGELFF. Looking up the rest from reference TRBV5-6 and TRBJ2-2 gives the full variable domain: DAGVTQSPTHLIKTRGQQVTLRCSPKSGHDTVSWYQQALGQGPQFIFQYYEEEERQRGNFPDRFSGHQFPNYSSELNVNALLLGDSALYLCASSPRRVRSGELFFGEGSRLTVL.

The chain uses TRBV28 and TRBJ2-7; 8 positions match TRBD2. CDR3 length: 13 residues. V was pared by 7 bases and J by 2 bases, with 4 bases of the junction left unmatched. Germline lookup yields CDR1 MDHEN and CDR2 SYDVKM. The CDR3 is CASTSGGAYEQYF. CDR3 bases: TGTGCCAGCACCTCGGGGGGGGCCTACGAGCAGTACTTC.

The chain recombines TRBV6-1 with TRBJ2-4; D remains unclear. Trimming removed 3 bases from V and 2 bases from J, with 14 bases in between. The CDR3 loop spans 16 amino acids. In germline, CDR1 is MNHNS, CDR2 SASEGT. Here the CDR3 DNA reads TGTGCCAGCAGTGACTGGGCTTCCGGACCCAAAAACATTCAGTACTTC. Protein product: CASSDWASGPKNIQYF.

The V call is TRBV10-1, the J call TRBJ2-5, with 7 nucleotides matching TRBD2. V lost 4 bases to trimming and J lost 0 bases; unmatched junction nucleotides: 5. CDR1 WNHNN and CDR2 SYGVQD come from the germline V gene (reference sequence). This CDR3 is 15 amino acids long. CDR3 DNA sequence: TGCGCCAGCAGTGGGACGGGAGGCTACCAAGAGACCCAGTACTTC. The encoded protein is CASSGTGGYQETQYF.

Only a few counts were recorded for this clone. DNA of the CDR3: TGTGCCAGCAGCCTGGCGAACGGAGAGACCCAGTACTTC. Its translation is CASSLANGETQYF. The chain joins TRBV11-3 to TRBJ2-5, with D unclear. Germline loops: CDR1 SGHNT, CDR2 YENEEA. The CDR3 is 13 amino acids. The V and J ends lost 5 bases and 4 bases respectively, with 11 bases between them.

In DNA form, the CDR3 reads TGTGCCAGCAGCTCACCTCGACTAGAAGAGACCCAGTACTTC. This gives the protein CASSSPRLEETQYF. The genes are TRBV13 and TRBJ2-5, with D perhaps matching TRBD2 (6 bases). V was cut by 4 bases and J by 3 bases, with 12 bases left in between. Per germline, CDR1 PRHDT and CDR2 FYEKMQ (reference sequence). This CDR3 region has 14 residues.

The V call is TRBV11-3, the J call TRBJ1-1; tentative D call: TRBD1 (6 bases). From germline, CDR1 is SGHNT and CDR2 YENEEA. The CDR3 extends over 14 amino acids. Trimming left V 5 bases short and J 4 bases short, with 14 bases between. The CDR3: CASSNRVSVTEAFF. The CDR3 DNA sequence: TGTGCCAGCAGCAACAGGGTTTCGGTCACTGAAGCTTTCTTT.

The J gene is TRBJ1-2, the V gene TRBV28; the match to TRBD1 covers 7 bases. The CDR3 runs 15 residues. In germline, CDR1 is MDHEN, CDR2 SYDVKM. V trimming: 4 bases; J trimming: 4 bases; junction bases outside the gene matches: 9. CDR3 sequence reads: CASSSYPGTVYGYTF. CDR3 DNA: TGTGCCAGCAGTTCCTATCCCGGGACAGTCTATGGCTACACCTTC.

V is TRBV7-2 and J is TRBJ1-3, with D uncertain. The CDR3 covers 15 residues. Between the trimmed V and J ends, which lost 5 bases and 0 bases, there was a span of 11 bases. Germline CDR1 reads SGHTA; CDR2 reads FQGNSA. Here the CDR3 reads CASSPEAYSGNTIYF. The CDR3 DNA reads as TGTGCCAGCAGCCCCGAAGCCTACTCTGGAAACACCATATATTTT.

This clone was recorded a few times. The rearrangement uses TRBV22-1 and TRBJ1-5. TRBV22-1 has pseudogene status. The CDR3 extends over 15 amino acids. The CDR3 DNA reads TGTCCTGGGAGCGCACTACGGGGGTGCAATCAGCCCCAGCATTTT. Translating gives CPGSALRGCNQPQHF.

This clone was seen a few times. The same CDR3 arises from other DNA sequences in this sample as well. The V and J genes are TRBV9 and TRBJ2-7; 11 bases are a match to TRBD2. Germline V gene sequence: CDR1 SGDLS, CDR2 YYNGEE. Trimming removed 2 bases from V and 0 bases from J; junction bases left unmatched: 1. The CDR3 length is 15 residues. CDR3 amino acids: CASSVGTSGSYEQYF. Here the CDR3 DNA reads TGTGCCAGCAGCGTTGGGACTAGCGGCTCCTACGAGCAGTACTTC. The full variable domain, rest sourced from reference TRBV9 and TRBJ2-7, is DSGVTQTPKHLITATGQRVTLRCSPRSGDLSVYWYQQSLDQGLQFLIQYYNGEERAKGNILERFSAQQFPDLHSELNLSSLELGDSALYFCASSVGTSGSYEQYFGPGTRLTVT.

This sequence joins TRBV5-1 and TRBJ2-1; D perhaps matches TRBD2 (6 bases). Per the germline V gene, CDR1 is SGHRS and CDR2 is YFSETQ. The V and J ends lost 0 bases and 2 bases respectively, with 9 bases between them. CDR3 size: 15 residues. CDR3 residues: CASSLETGAYNEQFF. The CDR3 DNA follows: TGCGCCAGCAGCTTGGAAACGGGGGCCTACAATGAGCAGTTCTTC. The full variable domain, with the rest looked up from reference TRBV5-1 and TRBJ2-1, is KAGVTQTPRYLIKTRGQQVTLSCSPISGHRSVSWYQQTPGQGLQFLFEYFSETQRNKGNFPGRFSGRQFSNSRSEMNVSTLELGDSALYLCASSLETGAYNEQFFGPGTRLTVL.

The chain employs TRBV7-9 and TRBJ1-6, with TRBD1 identical over 9 bases. Germline trimming cut 4 bases from V and 7 bases from J; bases unmatched to any gene: 8. CDR3 length: 16 residues. Looked up from germline, CDR1 is SEHNR and CDR2 is FQNEAQ (reference sequence). The CDR3 sequence: CASSSTGGGYNSPLHF. The DNA of the CDR3 is TGTGCCAGCAGCTCGACAGGGGGAGGATACAATTCACCCCTCCACTTT.

V gene TRBV5-1 combines with J gene TRBJ1-4, with TRBD1 as a possible D gene (6 bases). Trimming removed 5 bases at V and 0 bases at J, with 14 bases between. From germline, CDR1 is SGHRS and CDR2 YFSETQ. The CDR3 length is 16 residues. The CDR3 region is CASRTGTTATNEKLFF. The CDR3 DNA sequence: TGCGCCAGCAGAACCGGGACAACCGCAACTAATGAAAAACTGTTTTTT.

The CDR3 DNA sequence: TGCGCCAGCAGCTTGGACAAGGGGGCCCTCAACTATGGCTACACCTTC. Translation gives CASSLDKGALNYGYTF. The chain links TRBV5-1 to TRBJ1-2, with 7 nucleotides matching TRBD1. CDR3 length equals 16 residues. Trimming cost V 0 bases and J 2 bases; bases outside gene matches: 7. CDR1 SGHRS and CDR2 YFSETQ come from the germline V gene.

CDR3 amino acids: CAWSVEGRDSTGRQYF. As DNA, the CDR3 is TGTGCCTGGAGTGTAGAGGGAAGGGACAGTACTGGGCGGCAGTACTTC. V is TRBV30 and J is TRBJ2-7; 7 bases line up with TRBD1. Germline trimming cut 0 bases from V and 9 bases from J; bases unmatched to any gene: 17. The CDR3 contains 16 residues. The V gene's germline CDR1 is GTSNPN and CDR2 SVGIG (reference sequence).

This clone was counted a few times. V usage is TRBV5-1 and J usage is TRBJ2-5; D is possibly TRBD1 (5 bases). Per germline, CDR1 SGHRS and CDR2 YFSETQ. Between the trimmed V and J ends, which lost 0 bases and 0 bases, there was a span of 15 bases. This CDR3 contains 17 residues. CDR3: CASSLARSGINQETQYF. In DNA form, the CDR3 reads TGCGCCAGCAGCTTGGCCAGGTCAGGGATAAACCAAGAGACCCAGTACTTC.

This chain links TRBV10-3 with TRBJ1-5, with 9 bases matching TRBD1. V shed 3 bases, J shed 3 bases, and the junction held 6 bases outside the gene matches. This CDR3 has 16 residues. Germline V gene lookup returns CDR1 ENHRY and CDR2 SYGVKD. The DNA for the CDR3 is TGTGCCATCAGTGATAGGGGACAGGGCCACAATCAGCCCCAGCATTTT. Its translation is CAISDRGQGHNQPQHF.

The chain is built from TRBV7-2 and TRBJ2-2, with a tentative D call TRBD2 (6 bases). This CDR3 spans 16 amino acids. The germline gives CDR1 SGHTA, CDR2 FQGNSA. Trimming stripped 1 base from V and 0 bases from J, with 9 bases between. CDR3 loop: CASSLGGGTNTGELFF. CDR3 nucleotides: TGTGCCAGCAGCTTAGGTGGCGGGACGAACACCGGGGAGCTGTTTTTT.

The chain combines TRBV10-1 with TRBJ2-2; a possible D gene is TRBD1 (6 bases). This CDR3 spans 14 amino acids. V lost 4 bases, J lost 2 bases, and 8 bases lay in between. Germline lookup yields CDR1 WNHNN and CDR2 SYGVQD (reference sequence). The CDR3 nucleotides read TGCGCCAGCAGTGGGGGACAAAACACCGGGGAGCTGTTTTTT. Translated, it gives CASSGGQNTGELFF.

The genes are TRBV2 and TRBJ1-2, with D possibly TRBD1 on 6 matching bases. Trimming left V 6 bases short and J 5 bases short, with 13 bases between. The CDR3 extends over 13 amino acids. Germline loops: CDR1 SNHLY, CDR2 FYNNEI. The CDR3 nucleotides are TGTGCCAGCAGCGGGGGCCCGGGGTATGGCTACACCTTC. Translated, it gives CASSGGPGYGYTF.